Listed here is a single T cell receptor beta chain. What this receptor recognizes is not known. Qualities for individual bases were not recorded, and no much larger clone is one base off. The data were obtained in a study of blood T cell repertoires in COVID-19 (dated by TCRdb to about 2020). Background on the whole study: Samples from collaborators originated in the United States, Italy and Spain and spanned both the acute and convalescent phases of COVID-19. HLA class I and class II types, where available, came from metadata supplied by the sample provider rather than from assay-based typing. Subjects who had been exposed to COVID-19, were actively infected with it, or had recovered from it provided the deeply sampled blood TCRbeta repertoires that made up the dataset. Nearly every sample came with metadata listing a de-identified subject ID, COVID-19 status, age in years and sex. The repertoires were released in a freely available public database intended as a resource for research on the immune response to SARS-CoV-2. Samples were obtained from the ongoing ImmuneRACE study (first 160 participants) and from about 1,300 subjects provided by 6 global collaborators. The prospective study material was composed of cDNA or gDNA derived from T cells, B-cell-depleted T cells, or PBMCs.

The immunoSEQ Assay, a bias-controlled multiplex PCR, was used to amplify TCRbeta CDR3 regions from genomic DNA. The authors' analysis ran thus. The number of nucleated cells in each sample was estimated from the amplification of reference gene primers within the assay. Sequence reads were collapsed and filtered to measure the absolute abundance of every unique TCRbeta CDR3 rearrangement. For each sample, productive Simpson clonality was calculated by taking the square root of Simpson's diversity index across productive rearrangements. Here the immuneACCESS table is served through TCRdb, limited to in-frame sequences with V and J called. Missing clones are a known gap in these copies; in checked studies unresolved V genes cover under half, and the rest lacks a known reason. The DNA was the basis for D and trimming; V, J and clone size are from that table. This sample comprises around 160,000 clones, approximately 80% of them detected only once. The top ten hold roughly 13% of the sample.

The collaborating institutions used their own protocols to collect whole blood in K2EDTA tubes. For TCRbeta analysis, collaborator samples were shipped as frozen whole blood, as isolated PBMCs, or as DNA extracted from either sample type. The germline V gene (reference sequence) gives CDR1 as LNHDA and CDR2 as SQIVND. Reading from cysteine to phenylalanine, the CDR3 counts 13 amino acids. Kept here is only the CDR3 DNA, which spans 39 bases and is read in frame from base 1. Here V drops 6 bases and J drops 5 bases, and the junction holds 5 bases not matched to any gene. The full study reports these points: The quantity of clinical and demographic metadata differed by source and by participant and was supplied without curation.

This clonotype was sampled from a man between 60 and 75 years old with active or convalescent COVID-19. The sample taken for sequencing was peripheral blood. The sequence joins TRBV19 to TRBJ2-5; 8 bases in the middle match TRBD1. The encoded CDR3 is CASSRTGLETQYF. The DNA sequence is TGTGCCAGTAGCAGGACAGGGTTGGAGACCCAGTACTTC.